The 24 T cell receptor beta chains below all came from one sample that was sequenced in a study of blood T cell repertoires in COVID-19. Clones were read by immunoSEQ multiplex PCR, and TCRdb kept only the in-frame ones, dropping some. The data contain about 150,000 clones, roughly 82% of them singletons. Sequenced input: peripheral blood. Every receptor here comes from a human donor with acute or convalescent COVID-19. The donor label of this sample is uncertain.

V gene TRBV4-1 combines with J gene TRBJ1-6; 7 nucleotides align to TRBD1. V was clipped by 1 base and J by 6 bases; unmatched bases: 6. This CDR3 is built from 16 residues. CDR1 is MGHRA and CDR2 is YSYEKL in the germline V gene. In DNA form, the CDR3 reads TGCGCCAGCAGCCAAGCGTGGGGACAGCTTAATTCACCCCTCCACTTT. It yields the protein CASSQAWGQLNSPLHF.

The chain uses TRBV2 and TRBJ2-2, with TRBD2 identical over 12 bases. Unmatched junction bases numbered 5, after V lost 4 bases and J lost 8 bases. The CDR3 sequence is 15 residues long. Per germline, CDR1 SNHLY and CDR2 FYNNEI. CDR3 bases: TGTGCCAGCAGTGCCCTAGCGGGGGGGGCAGGGGAGCTGTTTTTT. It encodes CASSALAGGAGELFF.

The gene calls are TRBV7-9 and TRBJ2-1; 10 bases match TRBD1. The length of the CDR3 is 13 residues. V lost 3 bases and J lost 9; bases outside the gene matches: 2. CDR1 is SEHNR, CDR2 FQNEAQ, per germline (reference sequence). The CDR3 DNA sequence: TGTGCCAGCAGCTTCGGGACAGGGGTTGAGCAGTTCTTC. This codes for CASSFGTGVEQFF.

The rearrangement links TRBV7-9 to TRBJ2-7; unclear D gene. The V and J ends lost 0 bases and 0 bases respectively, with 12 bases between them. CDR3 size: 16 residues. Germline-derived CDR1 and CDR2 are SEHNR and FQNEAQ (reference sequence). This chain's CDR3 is CASSLAIGSFSYEQYF. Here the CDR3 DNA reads TGTGCCAGCAGCTTAGCGATTGGCAGTTTCTCCTACGAGCAGTACTTC.

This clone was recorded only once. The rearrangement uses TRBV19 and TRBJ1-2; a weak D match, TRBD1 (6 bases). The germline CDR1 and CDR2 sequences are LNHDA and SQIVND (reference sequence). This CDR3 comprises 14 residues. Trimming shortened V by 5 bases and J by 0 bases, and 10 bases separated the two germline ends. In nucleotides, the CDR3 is TGTGCCAGTAGTTTCCGGACAGCTAACTATGGCTACACCTTC. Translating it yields CASSFRTANYGYTF.

In DNA, the CDR3 is TGTGCCAGCAGTGAACAGGGTATGATCACTGAAGCTTTCTTT. It specifies CASSEQGMITEAFF. The V gene is TRBV25-1, the J gene TRBJ1-1; a weak D match, TRBD1 (5 bases). Deletions cut 2 bases from V and 4 bases from J, with 11 bases between. The CDR3 loop spans 14 amino acids. Per germline, CDR1 MGHDK and CDR2 SYGVNS.

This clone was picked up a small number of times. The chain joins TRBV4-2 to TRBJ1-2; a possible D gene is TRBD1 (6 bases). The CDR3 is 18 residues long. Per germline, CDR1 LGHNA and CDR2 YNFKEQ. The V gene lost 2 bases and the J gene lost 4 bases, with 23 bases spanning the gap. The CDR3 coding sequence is TGTGCCAGCAGCCAACACCAATGGGAGATACAGGGAACCTATGGCTACACCTTC. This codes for CASSQHQWEIQGTYGYTF.

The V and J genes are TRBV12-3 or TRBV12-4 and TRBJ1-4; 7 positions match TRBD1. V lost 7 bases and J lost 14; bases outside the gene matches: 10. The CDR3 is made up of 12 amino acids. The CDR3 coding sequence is TGTGCCAGCAATGGACAGGCGGGAGGGCTGTTTTTT. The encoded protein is CASNGQAGGLFF.

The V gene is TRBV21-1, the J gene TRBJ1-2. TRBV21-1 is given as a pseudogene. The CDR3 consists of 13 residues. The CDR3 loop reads CASSRGDLWGYTF. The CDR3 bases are TGTGCCAGCAGCCGGGGGGACCTCTGGGGCTACACCTTC.

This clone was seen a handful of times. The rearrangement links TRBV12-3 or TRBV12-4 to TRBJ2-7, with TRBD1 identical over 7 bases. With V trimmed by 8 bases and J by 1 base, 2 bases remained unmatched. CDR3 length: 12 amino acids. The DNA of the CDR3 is TGTGCCAGCGGACAGGAGTCCTACGAGCAGTACTTC. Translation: CASGQESYEQYF.

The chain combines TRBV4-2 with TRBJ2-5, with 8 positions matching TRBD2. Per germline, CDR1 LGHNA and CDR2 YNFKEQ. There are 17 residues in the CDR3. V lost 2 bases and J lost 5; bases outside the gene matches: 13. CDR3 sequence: CASSQQSSGLTGETQYF. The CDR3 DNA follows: TGTGCCAGCAGCCAACAATCTAGCGGGCTGACGGGGGAGACCCAGTACTTC.

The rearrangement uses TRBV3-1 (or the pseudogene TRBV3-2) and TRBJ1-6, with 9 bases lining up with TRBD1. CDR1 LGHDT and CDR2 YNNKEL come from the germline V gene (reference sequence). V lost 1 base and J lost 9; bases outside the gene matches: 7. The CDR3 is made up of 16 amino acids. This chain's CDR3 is CASSQVPGQGTSPLHF. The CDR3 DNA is TGTGCCAGCAGCCAAGTTCCGGGACAGGGCACTTCACCCCTCCACTTT.

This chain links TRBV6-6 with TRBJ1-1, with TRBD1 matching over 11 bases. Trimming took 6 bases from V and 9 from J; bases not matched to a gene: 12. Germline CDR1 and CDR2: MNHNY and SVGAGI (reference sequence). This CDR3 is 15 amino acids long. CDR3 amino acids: CASSQRTGGKEKAFF. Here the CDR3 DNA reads TGTGCCAGCAGCCAGAGGACAGGGGGCAAAGAAAAAGCTTTCTTT.

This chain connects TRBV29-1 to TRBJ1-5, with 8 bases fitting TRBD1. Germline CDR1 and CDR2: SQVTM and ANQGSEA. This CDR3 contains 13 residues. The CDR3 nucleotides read TGCAGTGTCGCAGGGGGCTCCAATCAGCCCCAGCATTTT. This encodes CSVAGGSNQPQHF.

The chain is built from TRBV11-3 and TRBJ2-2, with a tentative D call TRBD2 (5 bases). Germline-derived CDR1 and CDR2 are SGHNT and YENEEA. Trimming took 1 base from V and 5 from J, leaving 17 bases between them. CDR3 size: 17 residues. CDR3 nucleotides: TGTGCCAGCAGCTTAGGATTGTCTAGCTCTCGTACCGGGGAGCTGTTTTTT. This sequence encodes CASSLGLSSSRTGELFF.

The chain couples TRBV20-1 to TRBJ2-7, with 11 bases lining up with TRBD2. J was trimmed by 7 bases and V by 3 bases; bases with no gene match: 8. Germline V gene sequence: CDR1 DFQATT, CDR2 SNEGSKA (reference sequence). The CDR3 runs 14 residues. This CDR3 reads CSASDPGLAAEQYF. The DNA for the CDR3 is TGCAGTGCTAGTGATCCGGGACTAGCGGCAGAGCAGTACTTC.

CDR3 protein: CASSLAPGVAYEQYF. The CDR3 DNA is TGTGCCAGCAGCTTGGCTCCAGGGGTTGCCTACGAGCAGTACTTC. This chain connects TRBV5-8 to TRBJ2-7, with D possibly matching TRBD1 (6 bases). The CDR3 has 15 residues. Trimming left V 0 bases short and J 2 bases short, with 12 bases between. Germline V lookup: CDR1 SGHTS, CDR2 YDEGEE.

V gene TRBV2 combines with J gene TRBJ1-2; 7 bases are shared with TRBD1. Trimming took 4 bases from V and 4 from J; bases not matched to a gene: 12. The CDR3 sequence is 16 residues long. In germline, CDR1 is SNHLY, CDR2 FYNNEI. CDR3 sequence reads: CASSVGQGVLSYGYTF. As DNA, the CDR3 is TGTGCCAGCAGTGTGGGCCAGGGGGTTCTTAGCTATGGCTACACCTTC.

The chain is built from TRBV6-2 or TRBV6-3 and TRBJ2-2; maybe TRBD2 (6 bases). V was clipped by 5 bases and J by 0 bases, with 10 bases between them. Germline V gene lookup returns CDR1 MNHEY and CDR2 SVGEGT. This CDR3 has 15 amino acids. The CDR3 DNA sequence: TGTGCCAGCAGTCAGGGACTGGCGAACACCGGGGAGCTGTTTTTT. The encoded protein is CASSQGLANTGELFF.

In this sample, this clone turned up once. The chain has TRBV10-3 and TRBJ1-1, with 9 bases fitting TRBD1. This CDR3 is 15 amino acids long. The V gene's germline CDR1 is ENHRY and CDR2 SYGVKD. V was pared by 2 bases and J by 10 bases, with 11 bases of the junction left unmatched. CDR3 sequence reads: CAISENGQGKRVAFF. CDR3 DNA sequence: TGTGCCATCAGTGAGAACGGACAGGGGAAAAGGGTAGCTTTCTTT.

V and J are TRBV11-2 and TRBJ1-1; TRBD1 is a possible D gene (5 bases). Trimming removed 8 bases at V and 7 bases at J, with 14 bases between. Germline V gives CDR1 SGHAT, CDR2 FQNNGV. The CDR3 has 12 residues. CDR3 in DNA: TGTGCCAGCGGCAGGGCTAGGGGTGAAGCTTTCTTT. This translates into CASGRARGEAFF.

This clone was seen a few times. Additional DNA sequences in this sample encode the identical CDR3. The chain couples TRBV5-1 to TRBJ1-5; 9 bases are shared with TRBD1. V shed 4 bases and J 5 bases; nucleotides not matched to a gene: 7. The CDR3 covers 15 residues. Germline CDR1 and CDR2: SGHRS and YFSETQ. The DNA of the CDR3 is TGCGCCAGCAGCCTGGGACAGGGTGGGTATCAGCCCCAGCATTTT. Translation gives CASSLGQGGYQPQHF.

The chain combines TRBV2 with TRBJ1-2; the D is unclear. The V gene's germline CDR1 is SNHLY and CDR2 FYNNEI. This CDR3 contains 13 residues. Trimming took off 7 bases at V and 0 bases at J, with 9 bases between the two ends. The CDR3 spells CASTYVANYGYTF. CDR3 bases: TGTGCCAGCACCTACGTGGCTAACTATGGCTACACCTTC.

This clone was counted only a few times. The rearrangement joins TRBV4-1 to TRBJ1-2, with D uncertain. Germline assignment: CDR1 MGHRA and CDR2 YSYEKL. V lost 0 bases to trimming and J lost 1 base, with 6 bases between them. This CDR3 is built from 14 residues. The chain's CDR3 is CASSQDPINYGYTF. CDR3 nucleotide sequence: TGCGCCAGCAGCCAAGATCCAATTAACTATGGCTACACCTTC.